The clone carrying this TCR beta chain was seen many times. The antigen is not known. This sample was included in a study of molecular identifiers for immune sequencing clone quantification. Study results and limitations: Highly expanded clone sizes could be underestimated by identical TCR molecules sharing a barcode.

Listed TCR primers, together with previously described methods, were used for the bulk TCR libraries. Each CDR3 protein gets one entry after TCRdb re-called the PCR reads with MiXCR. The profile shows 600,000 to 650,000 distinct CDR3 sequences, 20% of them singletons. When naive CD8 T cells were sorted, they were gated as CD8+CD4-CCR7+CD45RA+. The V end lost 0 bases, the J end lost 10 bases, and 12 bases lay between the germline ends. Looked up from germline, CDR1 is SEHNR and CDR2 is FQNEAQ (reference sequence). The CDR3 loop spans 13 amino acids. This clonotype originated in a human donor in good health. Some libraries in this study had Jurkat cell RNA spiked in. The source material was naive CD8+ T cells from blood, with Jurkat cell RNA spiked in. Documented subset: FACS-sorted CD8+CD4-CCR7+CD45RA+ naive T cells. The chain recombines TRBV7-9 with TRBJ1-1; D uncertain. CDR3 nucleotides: TGTGCCAGCAGCTTAGCCTTAGACTGGGGAGCTTTCTTT. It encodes CASSLALDWGAFF.